This T cell receptor (beta chain) was observed in a study of shared T cell receptors in the human thymus. As to this clone: Distinct nucleotide sequences in the sample also encode this CDR3.

CDR1 and CDR2 (germline): MDHEN, SYDVKM. The CDR3 has 18 amino acids. Trimming shortened V by 0 bases and J by 1 base, and 13 bases separated the two germline ends. Some clones are missing from TCRdb's copy, which holds only in-frame ones; the method was immunoSEQ multiplex PCR. This sample has hundreds of thousands of clones; around 87% occur once, and the top ten carry over 0.008%. These data were likewise used in another study, on human thymus T cells.

The chain combines TRBV28 with TRBJ1-6, with D uncertain. Sequencing was performed on thymocytes. The clonotype was recovered from a boy under two years old with a congenital heart defect. The CDR3 reads CASSLWGVRRSYNSPLHF. The CDR3 coding sequence is TGTGCCAGCAGTTTATGGGGAGTGAGGAGATCCTATAATTCACCCCTCCACTTT.